This T cell receptor (beta chain) was identified in a study of OX40 agonist ivuxolimab in advanced cancers. Trimming cost V 4 bases and J 4 bases; bases outside gene matches: 4. This CDR3 region has 14 residues. CDR1 is SGHRS, CDR2 YFSETQ, per germline. Assay: immunoSEQ multiplex PCR; the TCRdb copy retains only in-frame clones and omits some. The table has 63,000 or so clones, 70% to 90% seen once. This chain uses TRBV5-1 with TRBJ1-2, with TRBD1 identical over 10 bases. The sequenced sample was CD4+ or CD8+ T cells sorted from blood, obtained in a trial of the OX40 agonist ivuxolimab. The source is an adult with an advanced solid tumor such as melanoma, head and neck, liver or kidney cancer. The CDR3 DNA follows: TGCGCCAGCAGCCCGGACAGGGGGAGCTATGGCTACACCTTC. Protein: CASSPDRGSYGYTF.